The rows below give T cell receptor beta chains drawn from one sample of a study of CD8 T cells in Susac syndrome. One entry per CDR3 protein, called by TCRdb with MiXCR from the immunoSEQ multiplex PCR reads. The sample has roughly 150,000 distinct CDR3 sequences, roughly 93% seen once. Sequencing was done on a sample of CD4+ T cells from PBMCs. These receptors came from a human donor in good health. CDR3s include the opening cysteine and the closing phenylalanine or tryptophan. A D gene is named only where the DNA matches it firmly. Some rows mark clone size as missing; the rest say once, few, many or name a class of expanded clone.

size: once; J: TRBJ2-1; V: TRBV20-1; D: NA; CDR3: CSAPWGDEQFF; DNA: TGCAGTGCCCCGTGGGGGGATGAGCAGTTCTTC
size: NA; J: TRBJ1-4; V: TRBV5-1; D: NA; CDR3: CASSSTATNEKLFF; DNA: TGCGCCAGCAGCTCGACGGCAACTAATGAAAAACTGTTTTTT
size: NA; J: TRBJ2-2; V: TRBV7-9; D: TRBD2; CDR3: CASSLLAGVTGELFF; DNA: TGTGCCAGCAGCTTACTAGCGGGGGTGACCGGGGAGCTGTTTTTT
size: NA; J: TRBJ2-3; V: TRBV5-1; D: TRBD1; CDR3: CASTRTGKTDTQYF; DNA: TGCGCCAGCACCAGGACAGGGAAGACAGATACGCAGTATTTT
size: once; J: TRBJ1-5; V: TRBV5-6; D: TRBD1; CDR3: CASSSMTGGSAQHF; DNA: TGTGCCAGCAGTTCGATGACAGGGGGGTCAGCCCAGCATTTT
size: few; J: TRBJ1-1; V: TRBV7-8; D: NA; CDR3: CASAVQTNTEAFF; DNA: TGTGCCTCGGCGGTACAGACGAACACTGAAGCTTTCTTT
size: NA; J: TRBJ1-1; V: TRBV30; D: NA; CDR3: CAWSSQTAMNTEAFF; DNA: TGTGCCTGGAGTAGCCAGACAGCGATGAACACTGAAGCTTTCTTT
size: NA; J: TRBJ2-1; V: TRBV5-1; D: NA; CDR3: CASSPIRGPAEQFF; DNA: TGCGCCAGCAGCCCTATCCGGGGTCCAGCGGAGCAGTTCTTC
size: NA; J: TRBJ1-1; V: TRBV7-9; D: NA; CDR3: CASSLRRMNTEAFF; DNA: TGTGCCAGCAGCTTAAGACGGATGAACACTGAAGCTTTCTTT
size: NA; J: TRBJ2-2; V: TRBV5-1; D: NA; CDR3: CASRLNRAGELFF; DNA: TGCGCCAGCAGGCTAAACAGGGCCGGGGAGCTGTTTTTT
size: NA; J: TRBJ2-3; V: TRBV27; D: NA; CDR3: CASSLIAGSSPDTQYF; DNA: TGTGCCAGCAGTTTAATCGCTGGCAGTTCGCCAGATACGCAGTATTTT
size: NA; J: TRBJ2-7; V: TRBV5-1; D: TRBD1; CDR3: CASSLATWGQGMNEQYF; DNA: TGCGCCAGCAGCTTGGCCACGTGGGGACAGGGAATGAACGAGCAGTACTTC
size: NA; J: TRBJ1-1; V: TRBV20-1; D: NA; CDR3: CSARAGLMNTEAFF; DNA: TGCAGTGCTAGAGCGGGGCTCATGAACACTGAAGCTTTCTTT
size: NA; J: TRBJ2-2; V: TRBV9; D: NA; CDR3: CASSVDGVTGELFF; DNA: TGTGCCAGCAGCGTAGATGGGGTGACCGGGGAGCTGTTTTTT
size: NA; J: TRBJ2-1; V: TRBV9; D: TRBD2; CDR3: CASSVTGGGYNEQFF; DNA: TGTGCCAGCAGCGTAACGGGCGGGGGCTACAATGAGCAGTTCTTC
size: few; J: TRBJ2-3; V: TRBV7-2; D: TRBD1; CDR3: CASSPTGGGTDTQYF; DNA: TGTGCCAGCAGCCCGACAGGGGGGGGCACAGATACGCAGTATTTT
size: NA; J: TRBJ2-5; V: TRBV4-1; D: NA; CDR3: CASSQAWTQYF; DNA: TGCGCCAGCAGCCAAGCGTGGACCCAGTACTTC
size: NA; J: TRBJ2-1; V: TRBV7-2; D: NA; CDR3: CASSLGVEQFF; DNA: TGTGCCAGCAGCTTAGGTGTTGAGCAGTTCTTC
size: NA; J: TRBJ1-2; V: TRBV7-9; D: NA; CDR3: CASSLAPLEVDTF; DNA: TGTGCCAGCAGCTTAGCTCCATTGGAAGTAGACACCTTC
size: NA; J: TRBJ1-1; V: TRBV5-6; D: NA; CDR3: CASSLGRAEAFF; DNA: TGTGCCAGCAGCTTGGGGAGGGCTGAAGCTTTCTTT
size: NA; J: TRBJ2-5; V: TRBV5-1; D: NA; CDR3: CASSWATGETQYF; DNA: TGCGCCAGCAGCTGGGCTACGGGGGAGACCCAGTACTTC
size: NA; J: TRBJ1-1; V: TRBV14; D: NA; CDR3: CASSQVGTEAFF; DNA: TGTGCCAGCAGCCAAGTCGGGACTGAAGCTTTCTTT
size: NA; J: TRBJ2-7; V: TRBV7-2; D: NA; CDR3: CASSLWRTSSYEQYF; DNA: TGTGCCAGCAGCTTATGGAGGACCTCCTCCTACGAGCAGTACTTC